The present T cell receptor beta chain was sequenced within a study of cytomegalovirus exposure and HLA in healthy donors. Despite likely unrecorded immune exposures, the donors were nominally healthy at the time of sampling. Notes on the study in general: Later analysis revealed greater clonal expansion in HLA-associated TCR beta chains than in equally common others.

A few counts support this clone. What it binds is not known. 60 Vbeta and 13 Jbeta primers were used in PCR. Sequenced by immunoSEQ multiplex PCR; TCRdb stores in-frame clones only, minus some. Here the sample spans almost 70,000 clones, roughly 70% being singletons. Germline V lookup: CDR1 WSHSY, CDR2 SAAADI. The CDR3 extends over 13 amino acids. V was trimmed by 6 bases and J by 4 bases, leaving 12 bases between them. The TCR originated in a male donor in good health and CMV-seropositive. The sequenced sample was PBMCs. This chain joins TRBV10-2 and TRBJ1-1, with D possibly being TRBD1 (6 bases). CDR3 protein: CASSSQGGTEAFF. In nucleotides, the CDR3 is TGCGCCAGCAGCTCACAGGGTGGCACTGAAGCTTTCTTT.